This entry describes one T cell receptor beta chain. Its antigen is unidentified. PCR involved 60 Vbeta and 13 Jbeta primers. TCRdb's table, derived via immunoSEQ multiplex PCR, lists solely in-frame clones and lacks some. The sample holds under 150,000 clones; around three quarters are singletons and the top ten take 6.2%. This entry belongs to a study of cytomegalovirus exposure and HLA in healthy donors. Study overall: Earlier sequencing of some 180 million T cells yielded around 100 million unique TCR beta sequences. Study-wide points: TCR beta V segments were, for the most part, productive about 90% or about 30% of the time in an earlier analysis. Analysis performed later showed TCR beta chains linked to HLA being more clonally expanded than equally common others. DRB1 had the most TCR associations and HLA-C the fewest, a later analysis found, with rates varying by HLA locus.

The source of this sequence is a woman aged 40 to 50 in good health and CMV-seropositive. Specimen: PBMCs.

For the CDR3, the DNA is TGTGCGTCGGGGGGGGCTGGCACAGATACGCAGTATTTT. Its translation is CASGGAGTDTQYF. The J gene is TRBJ2-3, the V gene TRBV5-4, with TRBD2 matching 8 bases. Germline CDR1 reads SGHNT; CDR2 reads YYREEE (reference sequence). The CDR3 spans 13 residues.